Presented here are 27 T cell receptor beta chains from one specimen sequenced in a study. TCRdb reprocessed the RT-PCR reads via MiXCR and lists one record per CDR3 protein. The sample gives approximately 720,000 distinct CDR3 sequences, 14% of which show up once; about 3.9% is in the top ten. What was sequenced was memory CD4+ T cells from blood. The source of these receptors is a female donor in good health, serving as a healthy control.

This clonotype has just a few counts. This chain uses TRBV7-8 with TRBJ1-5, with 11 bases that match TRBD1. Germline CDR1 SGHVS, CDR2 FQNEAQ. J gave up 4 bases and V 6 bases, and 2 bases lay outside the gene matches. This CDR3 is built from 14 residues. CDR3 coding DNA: TGTGCCAGCAGTTGGGACAGGGGGAATCAGCCCCAGCATTTT. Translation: CASSWDRGNQPQHF.

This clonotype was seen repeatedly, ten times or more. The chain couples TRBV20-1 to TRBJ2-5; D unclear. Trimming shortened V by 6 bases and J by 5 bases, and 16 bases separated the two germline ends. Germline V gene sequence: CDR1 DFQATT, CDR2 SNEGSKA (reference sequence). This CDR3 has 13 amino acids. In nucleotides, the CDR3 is TGCAGTGCCCCCGGGCTTGGTGGCGAGACCCAGTACTTC. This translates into CSAPGLGGETQYF.

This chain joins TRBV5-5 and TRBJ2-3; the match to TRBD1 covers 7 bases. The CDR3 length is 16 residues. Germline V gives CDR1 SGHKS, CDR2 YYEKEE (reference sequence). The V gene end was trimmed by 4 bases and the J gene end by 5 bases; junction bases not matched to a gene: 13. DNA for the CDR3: TGTGCCAGCAGCAAAACAGGGGATTTTAACCGAGATACGCAGTATTTT. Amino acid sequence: CASSKTGDFNRDTQYF.

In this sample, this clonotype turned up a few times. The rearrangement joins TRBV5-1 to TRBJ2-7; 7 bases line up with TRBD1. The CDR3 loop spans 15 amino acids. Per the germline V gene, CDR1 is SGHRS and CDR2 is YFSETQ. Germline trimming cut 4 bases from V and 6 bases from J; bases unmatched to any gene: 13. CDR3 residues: CASSRKLQGPIEQYF. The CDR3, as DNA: TGCGCCAGCAGCCGGAAACTACAGGGGCCCATCGAGCAGTACTTC.

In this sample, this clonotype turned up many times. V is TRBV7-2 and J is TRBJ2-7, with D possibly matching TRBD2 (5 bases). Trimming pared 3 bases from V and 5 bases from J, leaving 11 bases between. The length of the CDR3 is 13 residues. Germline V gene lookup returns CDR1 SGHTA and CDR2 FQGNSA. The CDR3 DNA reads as TGTGCCAGCAGCTTCGGGATCCTTGACGAGCAGTACTTC. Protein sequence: CASSFGILDEQYF.

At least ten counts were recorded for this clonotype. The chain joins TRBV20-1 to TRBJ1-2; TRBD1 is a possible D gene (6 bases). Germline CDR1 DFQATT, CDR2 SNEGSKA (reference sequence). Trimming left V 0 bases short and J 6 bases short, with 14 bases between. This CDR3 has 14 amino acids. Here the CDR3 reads CSARDLQGDDGYTF. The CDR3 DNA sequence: TGCAGTGCTAGAGATCTACAGGGCGACGATGGCTACACCTTC.

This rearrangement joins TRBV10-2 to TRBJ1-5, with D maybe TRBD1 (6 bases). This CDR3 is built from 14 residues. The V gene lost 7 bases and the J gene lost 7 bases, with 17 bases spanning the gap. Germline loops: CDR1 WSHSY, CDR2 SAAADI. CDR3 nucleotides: TGCGCCAGCACCCCTGGGGGGGCAGGGCAGCCCCAGCATTTT. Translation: CASTPGGAGQPQHF.

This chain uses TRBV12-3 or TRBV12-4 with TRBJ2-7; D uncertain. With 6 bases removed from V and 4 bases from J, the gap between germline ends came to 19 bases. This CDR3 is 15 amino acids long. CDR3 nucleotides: TGTGCCAGCAGCCATCCCGGCGGCAGTCGTTACGAGCAGTACTTC. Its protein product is CASSHPGGSRYEQYF.

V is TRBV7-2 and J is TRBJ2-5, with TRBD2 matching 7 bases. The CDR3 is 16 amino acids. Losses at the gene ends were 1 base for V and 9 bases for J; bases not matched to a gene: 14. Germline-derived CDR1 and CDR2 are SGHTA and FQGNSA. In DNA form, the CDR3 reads TGTGCCAGCAGCTTAGTCGCGGGGGAGAGGAATCAGCCCCAGTACTTC. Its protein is CASSLVAGERNQPQYF. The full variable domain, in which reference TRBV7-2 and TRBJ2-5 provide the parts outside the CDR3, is GAGVSQSPSNKVTEKGKDVELRCDPISGHTALYWYRQSLGQGLEFLIYFQGNSAPDKSGLPSDRFSAERTGGSVSTLTIQRTQQEDSAVYLCASSLVAGERNQPQYFGPGTRLLVL.

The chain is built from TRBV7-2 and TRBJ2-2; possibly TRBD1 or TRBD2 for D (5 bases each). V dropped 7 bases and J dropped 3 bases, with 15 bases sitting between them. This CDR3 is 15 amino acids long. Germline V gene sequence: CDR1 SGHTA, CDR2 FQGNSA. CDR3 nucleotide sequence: TGTGCCAGCACCCCCCCGGGGCCCTACACCGGGGAGCTGTTTTTT. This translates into CASTPPGPYTGELFF.

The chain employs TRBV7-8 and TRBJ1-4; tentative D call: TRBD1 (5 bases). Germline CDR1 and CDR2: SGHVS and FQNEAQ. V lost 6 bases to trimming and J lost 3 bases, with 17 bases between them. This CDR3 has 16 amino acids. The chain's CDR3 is CASRETRVRPNEKLFF. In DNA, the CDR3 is TGTGCCAGCAGGGAAACCAGGGTCAGGCCTAATGAAAAACTGTTTTTT.

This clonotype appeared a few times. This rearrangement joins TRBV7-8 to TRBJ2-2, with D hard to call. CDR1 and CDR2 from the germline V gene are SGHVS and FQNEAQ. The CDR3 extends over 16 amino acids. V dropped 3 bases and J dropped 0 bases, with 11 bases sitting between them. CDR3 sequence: CASSFSWAANTGELFF. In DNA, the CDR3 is TGTGCCAGCAGCTTTTCCTGGGCGGCGAACACCGGGGAGCTGTTTTTT.

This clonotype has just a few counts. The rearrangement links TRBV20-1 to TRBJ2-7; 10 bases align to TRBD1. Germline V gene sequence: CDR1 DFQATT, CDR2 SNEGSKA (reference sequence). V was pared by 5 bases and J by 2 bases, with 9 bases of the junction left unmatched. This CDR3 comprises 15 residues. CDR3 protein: CSASTSGTGAYEQYF. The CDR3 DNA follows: TGCAGTGCTTCAACATCCGGGACAGGGGCCTACGAGCAGTACTTC.

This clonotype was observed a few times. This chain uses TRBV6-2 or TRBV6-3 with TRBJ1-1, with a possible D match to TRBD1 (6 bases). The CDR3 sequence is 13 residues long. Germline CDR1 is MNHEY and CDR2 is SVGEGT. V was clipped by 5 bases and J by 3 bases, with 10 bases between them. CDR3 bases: TGTGCCAGCAGTACCCACAGGGACACTGAAGCTTTCTTT. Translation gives CASSTHRDTEAFF.

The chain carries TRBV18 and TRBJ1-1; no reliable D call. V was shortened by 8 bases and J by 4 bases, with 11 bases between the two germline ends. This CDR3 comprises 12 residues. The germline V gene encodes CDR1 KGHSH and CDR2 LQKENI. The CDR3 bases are TGTGCCAGCCACCTCTTGGGCACTGAAGCTTTCTTT. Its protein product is CASHLLGTEAFF. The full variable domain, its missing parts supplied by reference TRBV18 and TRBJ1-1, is NAGVMQNPRHLVRRRGQEARLRCSPMKGHSHVYWYRQLPEEGLKFMVYLQKENIIDESGMPKERFSAEFPKEGPSILRIQQVVRGDSAAYFCASHLLGTEAFFGQGTRLTVV.

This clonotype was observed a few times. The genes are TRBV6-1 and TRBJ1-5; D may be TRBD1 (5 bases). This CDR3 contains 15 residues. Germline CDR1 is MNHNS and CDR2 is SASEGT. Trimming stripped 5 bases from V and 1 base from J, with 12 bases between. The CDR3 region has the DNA TGTGCCAGCAGTACTCGACGGGGGAGCAATCAGCCCCAGCATTTT. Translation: CASSTRRGSNQPQHF.

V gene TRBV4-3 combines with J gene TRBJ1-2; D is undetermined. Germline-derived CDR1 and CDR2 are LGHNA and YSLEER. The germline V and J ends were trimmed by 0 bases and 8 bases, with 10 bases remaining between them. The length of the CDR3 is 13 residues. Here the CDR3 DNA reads TGCGCCAGCAGCCAAGATTTGGGGTTCGGCTACACCTTC. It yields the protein CASSQDLGFGYTF.

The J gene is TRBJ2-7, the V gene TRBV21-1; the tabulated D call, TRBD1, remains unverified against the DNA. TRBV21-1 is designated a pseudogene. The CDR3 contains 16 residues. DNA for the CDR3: TGTGCCAGCAGCAAAGTTAACGGGGACAGGGCCTACGAGCAGTACTTC. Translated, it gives CASSKVNGDRAYEQYF.

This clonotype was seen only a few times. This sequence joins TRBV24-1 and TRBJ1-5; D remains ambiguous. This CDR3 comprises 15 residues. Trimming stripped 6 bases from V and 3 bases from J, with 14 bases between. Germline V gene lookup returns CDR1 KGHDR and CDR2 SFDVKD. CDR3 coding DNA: TGTGCCACCAGTTGGGAGACGGACCCCAATCAGCCCCAGCATTTT. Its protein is CATSWETDPNQPQHF.

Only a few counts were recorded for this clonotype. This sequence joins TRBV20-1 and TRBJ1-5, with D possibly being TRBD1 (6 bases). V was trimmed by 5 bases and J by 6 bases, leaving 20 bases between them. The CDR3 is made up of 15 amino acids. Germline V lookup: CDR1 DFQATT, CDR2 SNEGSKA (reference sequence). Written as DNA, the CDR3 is TGCAGTGCTGGCCCCCGGGGGGGGCGCAGTCAGCCCCAGCATTTT. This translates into CSAGPRGGRSQPQHF.

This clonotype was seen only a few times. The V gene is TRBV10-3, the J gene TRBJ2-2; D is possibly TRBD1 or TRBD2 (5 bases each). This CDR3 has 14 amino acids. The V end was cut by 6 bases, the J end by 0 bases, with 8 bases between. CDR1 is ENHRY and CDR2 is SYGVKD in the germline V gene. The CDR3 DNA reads TGTGCCATCAGCCTGGGACCGAACACCGGGGAGCTGTTTTTT. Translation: CAISLGPNTGELFF.

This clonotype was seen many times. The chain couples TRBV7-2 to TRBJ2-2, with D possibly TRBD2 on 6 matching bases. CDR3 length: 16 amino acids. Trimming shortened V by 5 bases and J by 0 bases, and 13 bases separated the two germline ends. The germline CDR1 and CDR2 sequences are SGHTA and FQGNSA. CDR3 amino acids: CASSPPVAANTGELFF. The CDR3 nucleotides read TGTGCCAGCAGCCCCCCGGTAGCGGCGAACACCGGGGAGCTGTTTTTT.

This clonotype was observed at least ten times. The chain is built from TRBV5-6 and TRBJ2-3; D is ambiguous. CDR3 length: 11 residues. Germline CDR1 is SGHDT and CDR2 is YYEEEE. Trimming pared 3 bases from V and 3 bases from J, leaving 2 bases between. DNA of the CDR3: TGTGCCAGCAGCTGGACAGATACGCAGTATTTT. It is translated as CASSWTDTQYF.

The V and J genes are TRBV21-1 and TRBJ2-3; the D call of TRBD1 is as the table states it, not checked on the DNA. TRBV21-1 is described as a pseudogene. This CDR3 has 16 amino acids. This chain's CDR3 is CASSKERDIRTDTQYF. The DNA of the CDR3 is TGTGCCAGCAGCAAAGAAAGGGACATTCGCACAGATACGCAGTATTTT.

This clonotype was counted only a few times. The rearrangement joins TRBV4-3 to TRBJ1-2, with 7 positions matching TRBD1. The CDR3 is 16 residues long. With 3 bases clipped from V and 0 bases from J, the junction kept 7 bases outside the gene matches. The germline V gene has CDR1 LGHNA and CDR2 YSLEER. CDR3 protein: CASSQATGQTNYGYTF. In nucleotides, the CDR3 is TGCGCCAGCAGCCAGGCGACAGGGCAGACTAACTATGGCTACACCTTC.

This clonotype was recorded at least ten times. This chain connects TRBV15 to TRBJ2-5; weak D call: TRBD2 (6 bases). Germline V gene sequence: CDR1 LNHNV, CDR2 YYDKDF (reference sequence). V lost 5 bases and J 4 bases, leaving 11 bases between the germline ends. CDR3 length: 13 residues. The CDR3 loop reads CATSGSAGETQYF. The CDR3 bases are TGTGCCACCAGCGGGTCAGCGGGAGAGACCCAGTACTTC. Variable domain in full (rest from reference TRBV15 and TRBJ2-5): DAMVIQNPRYQVTQFGKPVTLSCSQTLNHNVMYWYQQKSSQAPKLLFHYYDKDFNNEADTPDNFQSRRPNTSFCFLDIRSPGLGDTAMYLCATSGSAGETQYFGPGTRLLVL.

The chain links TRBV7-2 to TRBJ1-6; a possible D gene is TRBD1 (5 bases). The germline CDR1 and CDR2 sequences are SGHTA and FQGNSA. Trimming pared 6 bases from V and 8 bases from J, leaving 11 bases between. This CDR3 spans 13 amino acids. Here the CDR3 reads CASRIQDYSPLHF. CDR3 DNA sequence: TGTGCCAGCAGGATACAGGATTATTCACCCCTCCACTTT.